This T cell receptor beta chain was captured in a study of blood T cell repertoires in COVID-19. Looked up from germline, CDR1 is SNHLY and CDR2 is FYNNEI. Deletions cut 6 bases from V and 4 bases from J, with 12 bases between. CDR3 length equals 13 residues. Per the authors' pipeline: It was from reference gene primer amplification that nucleated cell counts were estimated. Generated by immunoSEQ multiplex PCR, the TCRdb table keeps only in-frame clones and is missing some. The V and J calls and clone size are taken from that table; D and trimming were inferred from the DNA. The profile shows some 250,000 clones, approximately 80% of them singletons.

The material sequenced was peripheral blood. The V gene is TRBV2, the J gene TRBJ1-2, with D perhaps matching TRBD1 (5 bases). This clonotype originated in a woman aged 55-75 years with active or convalescent COVID-19. The CDR3 region has the DNA TGTGCCAGCAGAGCCGGGACTTTCTATGGCTACACCTTC. Protein: CASRAGTFYGYTF.